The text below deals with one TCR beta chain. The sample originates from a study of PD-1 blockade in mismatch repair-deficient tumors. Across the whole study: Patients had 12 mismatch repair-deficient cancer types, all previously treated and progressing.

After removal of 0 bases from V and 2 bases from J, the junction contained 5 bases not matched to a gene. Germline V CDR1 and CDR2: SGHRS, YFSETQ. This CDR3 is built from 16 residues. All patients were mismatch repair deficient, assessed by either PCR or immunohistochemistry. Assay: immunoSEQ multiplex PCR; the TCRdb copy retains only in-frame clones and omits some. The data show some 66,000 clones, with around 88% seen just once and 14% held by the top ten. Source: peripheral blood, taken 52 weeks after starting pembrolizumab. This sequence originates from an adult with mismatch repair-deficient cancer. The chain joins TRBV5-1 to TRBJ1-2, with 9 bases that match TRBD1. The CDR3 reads CASSLARDRENYGYTF. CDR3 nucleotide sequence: TGCGCCAGCAGCTTGGCCCGGGACAGGGAAAACTATGGCTACACCTTC.